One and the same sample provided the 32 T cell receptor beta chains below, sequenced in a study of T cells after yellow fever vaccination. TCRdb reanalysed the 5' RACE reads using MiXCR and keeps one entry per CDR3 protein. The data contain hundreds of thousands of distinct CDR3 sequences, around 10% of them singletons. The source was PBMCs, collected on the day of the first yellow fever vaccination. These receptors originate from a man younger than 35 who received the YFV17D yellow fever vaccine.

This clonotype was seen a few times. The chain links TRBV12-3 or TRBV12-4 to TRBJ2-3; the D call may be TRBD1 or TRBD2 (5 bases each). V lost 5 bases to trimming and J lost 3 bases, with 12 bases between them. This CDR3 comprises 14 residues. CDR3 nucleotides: TGTGCCAGCAGTGTCGGGTGGGGGACAGATACGCAGTATTTT. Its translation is CASSVGWGTDTQYF.

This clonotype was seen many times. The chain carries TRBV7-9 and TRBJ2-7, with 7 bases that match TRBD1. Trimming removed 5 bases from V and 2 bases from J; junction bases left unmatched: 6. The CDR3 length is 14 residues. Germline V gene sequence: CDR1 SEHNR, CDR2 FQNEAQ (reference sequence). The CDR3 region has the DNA TGTGCCAGCAGCCCCCGGGACAGTACCTACGAGCAGTACTTC. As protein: CASSPRDSTYEQYF.

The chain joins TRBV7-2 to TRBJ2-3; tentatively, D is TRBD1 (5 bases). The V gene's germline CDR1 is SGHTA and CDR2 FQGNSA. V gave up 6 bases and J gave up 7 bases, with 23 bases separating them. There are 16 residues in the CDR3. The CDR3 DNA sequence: TGTGCCAGCAGTTCTACCGGCGACAGAAGACTTTATACGCAGTATTTT. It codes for CASSSTGDRRLYTQYF.

The chain's CDR3 is CASSSASEAFF. CDR3 coding DNA: TGTGCCAGCAGCTCGGCATCCGAAGCTTTCTTT. The J gene is TRBJ1-1, the V gene TRBV7-9; D is ambiguous. Germline V gives CDR1 SEHNR, CDR2 FQNEAQ (reference sequence). The germline V and J ends were trimmed by 4 bases and 8 bases, with 8 bases remaining between them. This CDR3 is built from 11 residues.

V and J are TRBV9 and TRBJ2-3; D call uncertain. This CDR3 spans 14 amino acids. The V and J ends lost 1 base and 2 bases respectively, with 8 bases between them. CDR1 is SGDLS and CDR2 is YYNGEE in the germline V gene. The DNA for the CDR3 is TGTGCCAGCAGCGTAATAGCTATCACAGATACGCAGTATTTT. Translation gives CASSVIAITDTQYF.

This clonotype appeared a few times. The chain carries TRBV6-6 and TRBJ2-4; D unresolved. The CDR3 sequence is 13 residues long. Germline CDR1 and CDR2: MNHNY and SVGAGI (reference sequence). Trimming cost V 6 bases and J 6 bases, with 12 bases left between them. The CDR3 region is CASSPPGRNIQYF. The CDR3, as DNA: TGTGCCAGCAGCCCCCCCGGCAGAAACATTCAGTACTTC.

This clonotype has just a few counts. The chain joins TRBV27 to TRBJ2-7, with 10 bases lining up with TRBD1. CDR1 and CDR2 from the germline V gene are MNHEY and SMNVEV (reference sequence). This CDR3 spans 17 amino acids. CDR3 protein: CARGTGALITSPFRNPV. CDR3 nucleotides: TGTGCCAGGGGGACAGGGGCACTAATAACCTCTCCGTTTAGGAATCCCGTC.

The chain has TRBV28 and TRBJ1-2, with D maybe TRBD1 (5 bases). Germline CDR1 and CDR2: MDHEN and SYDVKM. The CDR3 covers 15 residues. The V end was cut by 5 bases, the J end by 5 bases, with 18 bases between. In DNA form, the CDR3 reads TGTGCCAGCAGTCTTGCTGGGACCGCGAAATATGGCTACACCTTC. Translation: CASSLAGTAKYGYTF.

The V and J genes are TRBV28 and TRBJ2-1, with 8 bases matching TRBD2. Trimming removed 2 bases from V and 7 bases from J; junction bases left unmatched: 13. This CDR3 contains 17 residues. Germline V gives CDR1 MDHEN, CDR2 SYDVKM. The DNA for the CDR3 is TGTGCCAGCAGTTTAATCAATAGGGCGGGGGGCCATAATGAGCAGTTCTTC. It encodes CASSLINRAGGHNEQFF.

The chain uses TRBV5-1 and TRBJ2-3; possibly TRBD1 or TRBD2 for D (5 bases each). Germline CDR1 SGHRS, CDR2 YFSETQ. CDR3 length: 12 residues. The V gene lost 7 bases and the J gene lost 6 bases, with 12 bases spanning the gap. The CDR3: CASAAGTDTQYF. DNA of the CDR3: TGCGCCAGCGCCGCCGGGACGGATACGCAGTATTTT.

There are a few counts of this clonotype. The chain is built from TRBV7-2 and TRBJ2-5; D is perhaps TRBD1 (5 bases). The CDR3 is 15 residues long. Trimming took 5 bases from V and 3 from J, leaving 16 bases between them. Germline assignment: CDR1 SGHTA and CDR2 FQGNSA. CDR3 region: CASSPSVTDKETQYF. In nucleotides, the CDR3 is TGTGCCAGCAGCCCCTCTGTGACAGATAAAGAGACCCAGTACTTC.

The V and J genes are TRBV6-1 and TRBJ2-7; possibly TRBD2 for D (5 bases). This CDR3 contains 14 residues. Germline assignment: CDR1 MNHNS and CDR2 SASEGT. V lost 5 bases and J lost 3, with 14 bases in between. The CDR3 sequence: CASSPRQDFYEQYF. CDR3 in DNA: TGTGCCAGCAGTCCTCGTCAGGACTTCTACGAGCAGTACTTC.

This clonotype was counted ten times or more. CDR3 sequence (DNA): TGCGCCAGCAGGGACAGGGCGGATGAGCAGTTCTTC. Its protein is CASRDRADEQFF. The chain is built from TRBV5-1 and TRBJ2-1; the match to TRBD1 covers 8 bases. The CDR3 contains 12 residues. V lost 5 bases to trimming and J lost 8 bases; unmatched junction nucleotides: 3. The germline V gene has CDR1 SGHRS and CDR2 YFSETQ.

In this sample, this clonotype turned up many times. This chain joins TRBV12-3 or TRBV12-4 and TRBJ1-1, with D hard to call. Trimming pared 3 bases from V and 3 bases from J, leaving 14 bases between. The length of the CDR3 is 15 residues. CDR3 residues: CASSFSGGYYTEAFF. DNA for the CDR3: TGTGCCAGCAGTTTTTCTGGAGGCTATTACACTGAAGCTTTCTTT.

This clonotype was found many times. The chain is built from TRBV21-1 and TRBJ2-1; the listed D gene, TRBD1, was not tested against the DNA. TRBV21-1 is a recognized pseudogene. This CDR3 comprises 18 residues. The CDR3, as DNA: TGTGCCAGCAGCTACCGCGGTCGGGGGGGCGTATTGATAAATGAGCAGTTCTTC. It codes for CASSYRGRGGVLINEQFF.

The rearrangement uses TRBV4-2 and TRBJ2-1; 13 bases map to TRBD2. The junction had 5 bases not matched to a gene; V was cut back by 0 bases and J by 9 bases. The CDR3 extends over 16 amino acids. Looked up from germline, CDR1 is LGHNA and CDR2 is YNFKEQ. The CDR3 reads CASSQDFTSGGVEQFF. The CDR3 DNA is TGTGCCAGCAGCCAAGATTTTACTAGCGGGGGGGTTGAGCAGTTCTTC.

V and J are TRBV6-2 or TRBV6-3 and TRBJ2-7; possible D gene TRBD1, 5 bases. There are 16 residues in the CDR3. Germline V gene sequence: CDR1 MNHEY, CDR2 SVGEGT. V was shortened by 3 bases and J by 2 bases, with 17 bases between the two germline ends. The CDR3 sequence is CASSYADTFYTYEQYV. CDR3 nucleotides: TGTGCCAGCAGTTATGCGGACACCTTTTATACCTACGAGCAGTACGTC.

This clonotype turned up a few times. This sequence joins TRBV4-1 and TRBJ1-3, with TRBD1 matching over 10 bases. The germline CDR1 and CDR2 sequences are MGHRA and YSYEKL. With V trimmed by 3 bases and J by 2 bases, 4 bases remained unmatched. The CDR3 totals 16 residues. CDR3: CASSHIGQGAGNTIYF. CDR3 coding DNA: TGCGCCAGCAGCCATATCGGACAGGGGGCTGGAAACACCATATATTTT.

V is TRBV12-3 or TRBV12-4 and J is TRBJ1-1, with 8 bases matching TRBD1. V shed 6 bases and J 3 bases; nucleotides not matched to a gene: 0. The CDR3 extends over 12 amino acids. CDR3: CASRDRDTEAFF. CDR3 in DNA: TGTGCCAGCAGGGACAGGGACACTGAAGCTTTCTTT.

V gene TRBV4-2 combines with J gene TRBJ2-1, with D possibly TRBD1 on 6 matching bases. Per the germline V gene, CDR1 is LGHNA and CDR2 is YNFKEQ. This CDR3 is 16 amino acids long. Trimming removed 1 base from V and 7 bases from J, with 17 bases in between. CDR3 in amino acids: CASSQVWQGMRNEQFF. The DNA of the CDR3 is TGTGCCAGCAGCCAAGTATGGCAGGGGATGAGAAATGAGCAGTTCTTC.

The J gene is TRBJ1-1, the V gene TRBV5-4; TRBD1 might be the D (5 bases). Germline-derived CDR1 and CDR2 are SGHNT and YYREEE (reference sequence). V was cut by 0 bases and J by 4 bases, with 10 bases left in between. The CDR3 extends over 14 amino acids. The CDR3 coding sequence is TGTGCCAGCAGCTTGGGGGGCGAGGGCACTGAAGCTTTCTTT. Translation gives CASSLGGEGTEAFF.

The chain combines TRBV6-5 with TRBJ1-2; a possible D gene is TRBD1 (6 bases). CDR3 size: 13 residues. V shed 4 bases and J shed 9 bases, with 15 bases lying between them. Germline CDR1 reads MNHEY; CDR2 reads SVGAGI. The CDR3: CASSSRTGGRYTF. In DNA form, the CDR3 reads TGTGCCAGCAGTTCGCGGACCGGGGGGCGCTACACCTTC.

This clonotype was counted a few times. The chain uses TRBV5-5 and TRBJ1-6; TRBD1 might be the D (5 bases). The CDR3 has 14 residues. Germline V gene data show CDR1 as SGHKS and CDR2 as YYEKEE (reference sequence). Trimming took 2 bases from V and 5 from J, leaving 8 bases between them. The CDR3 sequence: CASSFGTHNSPLHF. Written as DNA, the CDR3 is TGTGCCAGCAGCTTCGGGACCCATAATTCACCCCTCCACTTT.

The CDR3 sequence is CASSPTGTGLGVQFF. The DNA of the CDR3 is TGTGCCAGCAGCCCCACCGGGACGGGGCTAGGTGTGCAGTTCTTC. The V gene is TRBV7-9, the J gene TRBJ2-1; D might be TRBD1 or TRBD2, each matching 5 bases. Germline V gene lookup returns CDR1 SEHNR and CDR2 FQNEAQ (reference sequence). The germline V and J ends were trimmed by 5 bases and 12 bases, with 23 bases remaining between them. There are 15 residues in the CDR3.

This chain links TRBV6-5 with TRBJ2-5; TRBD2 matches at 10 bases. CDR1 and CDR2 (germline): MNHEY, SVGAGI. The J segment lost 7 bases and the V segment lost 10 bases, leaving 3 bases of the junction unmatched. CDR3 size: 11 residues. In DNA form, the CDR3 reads TGTGCCACAGGGACTAGCGTGACCCAGTACTTC. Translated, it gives CATGTSVTQYF.

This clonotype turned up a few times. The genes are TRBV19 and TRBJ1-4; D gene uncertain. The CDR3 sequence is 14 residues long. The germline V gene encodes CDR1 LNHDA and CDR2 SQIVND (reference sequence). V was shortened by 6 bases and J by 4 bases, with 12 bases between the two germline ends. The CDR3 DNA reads TGTGCCAGTAGCCAAAACAGTTTTAATGAAAAACTGTTTTTT. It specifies CASSQNSFNEKLFF.

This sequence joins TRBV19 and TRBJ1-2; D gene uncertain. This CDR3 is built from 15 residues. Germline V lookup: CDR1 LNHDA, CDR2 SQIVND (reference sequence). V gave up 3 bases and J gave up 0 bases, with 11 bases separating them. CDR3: CASSMPTQANYGYTF. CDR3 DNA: TGTGCCAGTAGTATGCCGACCCAAGCTAACTATGGCTACACCTTC.

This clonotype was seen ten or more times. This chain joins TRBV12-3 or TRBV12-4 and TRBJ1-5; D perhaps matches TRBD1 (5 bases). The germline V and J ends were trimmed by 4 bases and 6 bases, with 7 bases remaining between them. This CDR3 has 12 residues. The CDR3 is CASSSGTQPQHF. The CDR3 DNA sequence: TGTGCCAGCAGTTCGGGGACTCAGCCCCAGCATTTT.

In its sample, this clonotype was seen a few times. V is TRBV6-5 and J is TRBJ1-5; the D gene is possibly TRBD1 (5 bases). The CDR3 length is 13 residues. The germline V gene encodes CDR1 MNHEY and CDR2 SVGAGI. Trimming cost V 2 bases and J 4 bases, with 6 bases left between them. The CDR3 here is CASSYGANQPQHF. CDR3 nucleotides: TGTGCCAGCAGTTACGGGGCAAATCAGCCCCAGCATTTT.

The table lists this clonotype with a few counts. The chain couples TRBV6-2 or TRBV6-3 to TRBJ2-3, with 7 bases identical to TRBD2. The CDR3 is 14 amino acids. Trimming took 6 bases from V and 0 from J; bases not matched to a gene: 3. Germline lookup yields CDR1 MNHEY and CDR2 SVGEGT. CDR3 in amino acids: CASRPGGSTDTQYF. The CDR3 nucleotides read TGTGCCAGCAGGCCCGGGGGGAGCACAGATACGCAGTATTTT.

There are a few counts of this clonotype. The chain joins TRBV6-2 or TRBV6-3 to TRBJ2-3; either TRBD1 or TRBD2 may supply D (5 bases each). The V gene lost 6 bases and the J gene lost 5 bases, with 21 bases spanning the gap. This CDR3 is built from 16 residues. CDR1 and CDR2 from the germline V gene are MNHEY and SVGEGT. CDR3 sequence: CASSLRGRVTGDTQYF. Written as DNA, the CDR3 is TGTGCCAGCAGCCTACGGGGACGCGTCACAGGAGATACGCAGTATTTT.

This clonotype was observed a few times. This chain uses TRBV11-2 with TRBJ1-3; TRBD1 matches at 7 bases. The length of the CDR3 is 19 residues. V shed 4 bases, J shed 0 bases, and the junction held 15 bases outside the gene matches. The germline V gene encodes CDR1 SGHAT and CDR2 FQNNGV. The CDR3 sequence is CASSSHSWGQRYSGNTIYF. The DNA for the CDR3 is TGTGCCAGCAGCTCTCATAGCTGGGGACAGCGATACTCTGGAAACACCATATATTTT.